The following is a TCR beta chain sequence with its context. Data came from immunoSEQ multiplex PCR; TCRdb stores just in-frame clones and leaves some out. This sample yields approximately 40,000 clones, of which 75% to 90% are seen a single time; 23% belongs to the top ten. The source of the sample is a study of blood T cell repertoires in COVID-19. The CDR3 sequence is 14 residues long. The V end was cut by 2 bases, the J end by 2 bases, with 9 bases between. In germline, CDR1 is MNHEY, CDR2 SVGAGI. This TCR came from an elderly woman in a cohort sampled during active or convalescent COVID-19. The V call is TRBV6-5, the J call TRBJ1-2; the D is unclear. The sample taken for sequencing was peripheral blood. The CDR3 is CASSYIPGNYGYTF. CDR3 nucleotide sequence: TGTGCCAGCAGTTACATTCCGGGGAACTATGGCTACACCTTC.